This entry lists 14 T cell receptor beta chains sequenced from one sample in a study of vaccination effects on CD4 cells after COVID-19. TCRdb keeps only in-frame clones here, not all; method: immunoSEQ multiplex PCR. The data contain approximately 70,000 clones, over 60% of them singletons. Their cognate antigens are unknown. Antigen-specific CD4+ T cells were expanded with viral peptide pools in the ViraFEST assay before sequencing. The authors isolated CD4+ T cells after approximately 9 days of culture. The person had PCR-confirmed SARS-CoV-2 infection between March and December 2020. Sequences were derived from CD4+ T cells from PBMCs cultured with HIV peptides, sampled before COVID-19 vaccination. The sample's subset: HIV-1 Nef peptide pool negative control/reference culture. The receptors were sampled from a human donor who had a prior SARS-CoV-2 infection.

This clone has more than one count but fewer than ten. CDR3 amino acids: CASSFSGLAYNEQFF. DNA of the CDR3: TGCGCCAGCAGCTTTTCGGGGTTGGCCTACAATGAGCAGTTCTTC. The J gene is TRBJ2-1, the V gene TRBV5-1, with a tentative D call TRBD2 (5 bases). Germline V gene data show CDR1 as SGHRS and CDR2 as YFSETQ. CDR3 length: 15 residues. V was trimmed by 2 bases and J by 2 bases, leaving 11 bases between them.

The chain has TRBV5-1 and TRBJ1-3, with D possibly being TRBD1 (6 bases). CDR3 length equals 15 residues. V was pared by 2 bases and J by 0 bases, with 9 bases between. The germline gives CDR1 SGHRS, CDR2 YFSETQ. The CDR3, as DNA: TGCGCCAGCAGCTTAGCAGGGGTCTCTGGAAACACCATATATTTT. Amino acids: CASSLAGVSGNTIYF. Full variable domain (missing parts from reference TRBV5-1 and TRBJ1-3): KAGVTQTPRYLIKTRGQQVTLSCSPISGHRSVSWYQQTPGQGLQFLFEYFSETQRNKGNFPGRFSGRQFSNSRSEMNVSTLELGDSALYLCASSLAGVSGNTIYFGEGSWLTVV.

The rearrangement links TRBV6-2 or TRBV6-3 to TRBJ2-5; TRBD2 aligns across 7 bases. The CDR3 runs to 15 residues. From germline, CDR1 is MNHEY and CDR2 SVGEGT. J was trimmed by 2 bases and V by 2 bases; bases with no gene match: 5. The CDR3 is CASSYPASGQETQYF. The CDR3 coding sequence is TGTGCCAGCAGTTACCCGGCTAGCGGACAAGAGACCCAGTACTTC.

The chain links TRBV7-9 to TRBJ1-4, with 8 bases fitting TRBD1. J was trimmed by 5 bases and V by 5 bases; bases with no gene match: 7. The germline gives CDR1 SEHNR, CDR2 FQNEAQ (reference sequence). The CDR3 length is 15 residues. CDR3 nucleotide sequence: TGTGCCAGCAGCGCACAGGGGGGAACAAATGAAAAACTGTTTTTT. This gives the protein CASSAQGGTNEKLFF.

This clone was seen only once. Compared with germline, one end of the junction differs, possibly owing to a read error. The CDR3 DNA is TGTGCTAGCAGCCCAGCGGGGGGGCGAGTGGTGACCCAGTACTTC. It encodes CASSPAGGRVVTQYF. J is TRBJ2-5 and V is TRBV7-7; the match to TRBD2 covers 10 bases. The CDR3 totals 15 residues. Germline CDR1 reads SSHAT; CDR2 reads FNYEAQ (reference sequence).

The chain links TRBV11-3 to TRBJ1-2; 9 bases fit TRBD1. This CDR3 comprises 13 residues. V lost 5 bases and J lost 8; bases outside the gene matches: 6. CDR1 SGHNT and CDR2 YENEEA come from the germline V gene. In DNA form, the CDR3 reads TGTGCCAGCAGCCCCGGGACAGGGACAGGCTACACCTTC. Protein sequence: CASSPGTGTGYTF.

This sequence joins TRBV6-6 and TRBJ2-6, with TRBD1 as a possible D gene (6 bases). In germline, CDR1 is MNHNY, CDR2 SVGAGI (reference sequence). V was trimmed by 4 bases and J by 1 base, leaving 11 bases between them. This CDR3 has 16 residues. The CDR3 loop is CASSSVQGSGANVLTF. The CDR3 coding sequence is TGTGCCAGCAGTTCCGTACAGGGTTCTGGGGCCAACGTCCTGACTTTC.

The chain is built from TRBV12-3 or TRBV12-4 and TRBJ2-5; TRBD1 matches at 7 bases. J lost 3 bases, V lost 8 bases, and 3 bases had no gene match. The CDR3 is 12 residues long. CDR3 bases: TGTGCCAGCGGTCAGGGGGAAGAGACCCAGTACTTC. Protein product: CASGQGEETQYF.

This chain connects TRBV3-1 (or the pseudogene TRBV3-2) to TRBJ2-5, with 10 nucleotides matching TRBD2. Germline V gene data show CDR1 as LGHDT and CDR2 as YNNKEL (reference sequence). Losses at the gene ends were 0 bases for V and 12 bases for J; bases not matched to a gene: 4. The CDR3 loop spans 13 amino acids. The CDR3 region is CASSQDRGTSEYF. The CDR3 DNA reads as TGTGCCAGCAGCCAAGATAGGGGGACTAGCGAGTACTTC.

V usage is TRBV27 and J usage is TRBJ1-4, with D tentatively TRBD1 (5 bases). Germline V CDR1 and CDR2: MNHEY, SMNVEV (reference sequence). V was clipped by 3 bases and J by 7 bases, with 15 bases between them. CDR3 length: 15 residues. The CDR3 here is CASSLFRDPVEKLFF. The CDR3, as DNA: TGTGCCAGCAGTTTGTTCCGGGACCCTGTTGAAAAACTGTTTTTT.

The chain is built from TRBV4-2 and TRBJ2-3; TRBD1 matches 7 bases. V dropped 3 bases and J dropped 0; count of bases not matched to a gene: 3. CDR3 length: 15 amino acids. From germline, CDR1 is LGHNA and CDR2 YNFKEQ. The DNA for the CDR3 is TGTGCCAGCAGCCAGCGACAGGGTAGCACAGATACGCAGTATTTT. Amino acid sequence: CASSQRQGSTDTQYF.

This chain links TRBV5-1 with TRBJ1-4; D is ambiguous. The germline V and J ends were trimmed by 2 bases and 4 bases, with 15 bases remaining between them. This CDR3 contains 16 residues. The V gene's germline CDR1 is SGHRS and CDR2 YFSETQ. CDR3 coding DNA: TGCGCCAGCAGCTTTGGACGGAGTACCCTTAATGAAAAACTGTTTTTT. Its protein is CASSFGRSTLNEKLFF.

This rearrangement joins TRBV6-4 to TRBJ2-2, with 9 bases fitting TRBD2. With 3 bases clipped from V and 2 bases from J, the junction kept 1 base outside the gene matches. The length of the CDR3 is 15 residues. CDR1 is MRHNA, CDR2 SNTAGT, per germline. For the CDR3, the DNA is TGTGCCAGCAGTGAGCGGGGGGGCAACACCGGGGAGCTGTTTTTT. It codes for CASSERGGNTGELFF.

This rearrangement joins TRBV18 to TRBJ2-7, with no clear D. Trimming stripped 3 bases from V and 0 bases from J, with 15 bases between. The CDR3 is 16 residues long. From germline, CDR1 is KGHSH and CDR2 LQKENI. In DNA form, the CDR3 reads TGTGCCAGCTCACCGGACCACCCTTGGAACTCCTACGAGCAGTACTTC. Translation gives CASSPDHPWNSYEQYF.